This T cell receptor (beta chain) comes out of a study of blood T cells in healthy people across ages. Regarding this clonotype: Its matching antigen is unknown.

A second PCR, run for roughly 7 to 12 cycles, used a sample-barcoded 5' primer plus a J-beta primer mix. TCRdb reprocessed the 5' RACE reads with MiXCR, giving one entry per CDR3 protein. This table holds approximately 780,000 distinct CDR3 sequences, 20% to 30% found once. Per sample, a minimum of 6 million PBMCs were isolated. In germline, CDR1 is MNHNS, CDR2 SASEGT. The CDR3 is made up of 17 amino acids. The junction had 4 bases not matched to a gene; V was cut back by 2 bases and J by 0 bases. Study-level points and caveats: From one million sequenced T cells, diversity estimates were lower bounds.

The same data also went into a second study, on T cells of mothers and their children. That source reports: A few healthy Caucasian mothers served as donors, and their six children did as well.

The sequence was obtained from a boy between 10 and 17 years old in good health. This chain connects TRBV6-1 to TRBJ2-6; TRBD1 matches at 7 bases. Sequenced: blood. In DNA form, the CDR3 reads TGTGCCAGCAGTGAAATGGGGACAGTCTCTGGGGCCAACGTCCTGACTTTC. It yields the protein CASSEMGTVSGANVLTF.